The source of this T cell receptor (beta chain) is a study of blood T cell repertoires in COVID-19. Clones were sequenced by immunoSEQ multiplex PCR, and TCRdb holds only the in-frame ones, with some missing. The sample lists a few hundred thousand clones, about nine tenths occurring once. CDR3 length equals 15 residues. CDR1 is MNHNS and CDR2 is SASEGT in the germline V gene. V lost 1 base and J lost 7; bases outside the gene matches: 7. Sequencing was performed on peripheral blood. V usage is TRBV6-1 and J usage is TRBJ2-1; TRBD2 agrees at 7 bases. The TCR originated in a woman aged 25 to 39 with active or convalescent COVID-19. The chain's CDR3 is CASSEGGAGGNEQFF. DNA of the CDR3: TGTGCCAGCAGTGAAGGGGGCGCCGGGGGGAATGAGCAGTTCTTC.